A selection of T cell receptor beta chains follows, all from one sample in a study of resident and recirculating memory T cells in vitiligo. Here immunoSEQ multiplex PCR was the method, and the copy in TCRdb shows in-frame clones only, minus some. This table holds around 78,000 clones, approximately 90% found once. The sequencing sample was made of blood. All receptors derive from a male donor with vitiligo. Each CDR3 is given with its conserved first and last residue. D genes are given only for firm matches. Size is stated for part of the rows, as once, few or many counts, or as a class when the clone is expanded.

d_gene	len	v_gene	abundance	j_gene	CDR3nt	CDR3aa
.	13	TRBV7-9	few	TRBJ2-6	TGTGCCAGCAGCTTCGGGGGGGCCAACGTCCTGACTTTC	CASSFGGANVLTF
.	13	TRBV5-6	.	TRBJ2-7	TGTGCCAGCAGCGCCCCGGACAGCTACGAGCAGTACTTC	CASSAPDSYEQYF
.	11	TRBV7-2	once	TRBJ2-7	TGTGCCAGCAGCTCCGCCTACGAGCAGTACTTC	CASSSAYEQYF
TRBD1	15	TRBV11-2	.	TRBJ2-3	TGTGCCAGCAGCCATCGAGAGGGGGCCGTAGATACGCAGTATTTT	CASSHREGAVDTQYF
.	15	TRBV6-1	.	TRBJ1-4	TGTGCCAGCAGTCCTCCTAGGGGCCGCGTGGAAAAACTGTTTTTT	CASSPPRGRVEKLFF
.	15	TRBV9	.	TRBJ2-7	TGTGCCAGCAGCGTAGGAGGGGGGGATCTCTACGAGCAGTACTTC	CASSVGGGDLYEQYF
TRBD2	17	TRBV5-1	few	TRBJ2-3	TGCGCCAGCAGCCCCCGGACTAGCGGCATGGGCACAGATACGCAGTATTTT	CASSPRTSGMGTDTQYF
TRBD2	15	TRBV27	few	TRBJ2-1	TGTGCCAGCAGTTCCAACCCGGGACTAGACCATGAGCAGTTCTTC	CASSSNPGLDHEQFF
TRBD1	15	TRBV27	.	TRBJ2-4	TGTGCCAGCAGTTTAGGGACAGGGGGCTTTACCATTCAGTACTTC	CASSLGTGGFTIQYF
TRBD2	15	TRBV9	once	TRBJ2-1	TGTGCCAGCAGCGCCGGACTAGCGGGACTCGATGAGCAGTTCTTC	CASSAGLAGLDEQFF
.	16	TRBV4-2	.	TRBJ2-3	TGTGCCAGCAGCCAAGAGGATCTACAGAGCACAGATACGCAGTATTTT	CASSQEDLQSTDTQYF
TRBD1	15	TRBV9	.	TRBJ1-1	TGTGCCAGCAGCGGACAGGGGCGGGTAGACACTGAAGCTTTCTTT	CASSGQGRVDTEAFF
.	15	TRBV25-1	.	TRBJ2-4	TGTGCCAGCAGTGGGGCAGGGGCGGCCAAAAACATTCAGTACTTC	CASSGAGAAKNIQYF
.	12	TRBV5-6	once	TRBJ1-2	TGTGCCAGCAGCCGGAGGGAGTATGGCTACACCTTC	CASSRREYGYTF
.	14	TRBV18	few	TRBJ1-3	TGTGCCAGCGCAACAGGACCGCCTGGAAACACCATATATTTT	CASATGPPGNTIYF
.	16	TRBV18	.	TRBJ1-2	TGTGCCAGCTCACCCCCAGCAGGGGCCACTACCTATGGCTACACCTTC	CASSPPAGATTYGYTF
TRBD2	16	TRBV10-3	.	TRBJ2-3	TGTGCCATCAGTGACCTTAGCGGGAAAGGGACAGATACGCAGTATTTT	CAISDLSGKGTDTQYF
.	16	TRBV5-1	.	TRBJ2-3	TGCGCCAGCAGCTTAGCCGCAACTAGTACCACAGATACGCAGTATTTT	CASSLAATSTTDTQYF
TRBD2	16	TRBV11-2	.	TRBJ2-1	TGTGCCAGCAGCATCGGGACTAGCGGGGGATACAATGAGCAGTTCTTC	CASSIGTSGGYNEQFF
TRBD2	19	TRBV30	.	TRBJ2-7	TGTGCCTGGAGAAACCTGGGGCTAGCGGGCACCGGTAGGGCCTACGAGCAGTACTTC	CAWRNLGLAGTGRAYEQYF
.	13	TRBV19	.	TRBJ2-7	TGTGCCAGTAGTCTTGACTACTCCTACGAGCAGTACTTC	CASSLDYSYEQYF
.	15	TRBV28	.	TRBJ2-1	TGTGCCAGCAGTTTAATGGCGGAGTATTACAATGAGCAGTTCTTC	CASSLMAEYYNEQFF
TRBD1	13	TRBV27	.	TRBJ2-7	TGTGCCAGCGGGGACAGGGGGATCGACGAGCAGTACTTC	CASGDRGIDEQYF
TRBD2	15	TRBV4-2	.	TRBJ2-5	TGTGCCAGCAGCCAAGTTGGGACTACCGAAGAGACCCAGTACTTC	CASSQVGTTEETQYF
TRBD2	20	TRBV4-3	.	TRBJ2-2	TGCGCCAGCAGCCGGGCGGGGCTAGCGGGAGGCAGGAAGAACACCGGGGAGCTGTTTTTT	CASSRAGLAGGRKNTGELFF
.	14	TRBV2	.	TRBJ1-1	TGTGCCAGCAGGTTAGTAGGGGAAGGAACTGAAGCTTTCTTT	CASRLVGEGTEAFF
TRBD1	14	TRBV9	.	TRBJ2-7	TGTGCCAGCAGCCCCCTGGACAGGGCCTACGAGCAGTACTTC	CASSPLDRAYEQYF
TRBD1	15	TRBV28	few	TRBJ1-2	TGTGCCAGCAGTTTTCCTCAGGGACAGGGAGGTGGCTACACCTTC	CASSFPQGQGGGYTF
.	16	TRBV7-6	.	TRBJ2-1	TGTGCCAGCAGCTTACAGCCAGCCGGGACATACAATGAGCAGTTCTTC	CASSLQPAGTYNEQFF
.	15	TRBV2	.	TRBJ2-5	TGTGCCAGCAGTGGGCTTACAGGGATACAAGAGACCCAGTACTTC	CASSGLTGIQETQYF
.	13	TRBV19	.	TRBJ1-1	TGTGCCAGTAGTATCGGGACTCTCACTGAAGCTTTCTTT	CASSIGTLTEAFF
TRBD2	14	TRBV5-4	.	TRBJ2-5	TGTGCCAGCAGCTTGGGCGGGAGGGAAGAGACCCAGTACTTC	CASSLGGREETQYF
.	14	TRBV7-3	.	TRBJ2-7	TGTGCCAGCAGCTTTACCGGGGGTTCCTACGAGCAGTACTTC	CASSFTGGSYEQYF
.	11	TRBV11-2	.	TRBJ1-2	TGTGCCAGCAGCAGAGGGTGGGGCTACACCTTC	CASSRGWGYTF
.	13	TRBV19	.	TRBJ2-7	TGTGCCAGTAGTTCAGGAGAGGGCGACGAGCAGTACTTC	CASSSGEGDEQYF
TRBD2	15	TRBV27	.	TRBJ2-3	TGTGCCAGCAGCTCGGGACTAGCGGGAGGAGATACGCAGTATTTT	CASSSGLAGGDTQYF
.	17	TRBV18	.	TRBJ2-1	TGTGCCAGCTCACCAGAAACAGGGAGGGGGATCCGGAATGAGCAGTTCTTC	CASSPETGRGIRNEQFF
TRBD2	16	TRBV11-2	.	TRBJ2-3	TGTGCCAGCAGCTTGCCTGGACTAGCTTACACAGATACGCAGTATTTT	CASSLPGLAYTDTQYF
TRBD1	15	TRBV5-4	.	TRBJ2-1	TGTGCCAGCAGCGAGACAGGGGACGCCTACAATGAGCAGTTCTTC	CASSETGDAYNEQFF
TRBD1	13	TRBV29-1	.	TRBJ2-3	TGCAGCGTTGCACAGGGGGAGGCAGATACGCAGTATTTT	CSVAQGEADTQYF
TRBD1	15	TRBV10-3	.	TRBJ1-5	TGTGCCATCAGTGAACAACAGGGGAGCAATCAGCCCCAGCATTTT	CAISEQQGSNQPQHF
TRBD1	17	TRBV19	.	TRBJ1-5	TGTGCCAGTAGGTATTCCGCCAAAACAGGGGGTAATCAGCCCCAGCATTTT	CASRYSAKTGGNQPQHF
.	15	TRBV9	.	TRBJ2-7	TGTGCCAGCAGCGCCGGTGCGACTAGGGGATACGAGCAGTACTTC	CASSAGATRGYEQYF
.	14	TRBV28	.	TRBJ2-7	TGTGCCAGCACCCTAGGGGGGAGGGTTGGCGAGCAGTACTTC	CASTLGGRVGEQYF
.	14	TRBV9	.	TRBJ2-2	TGTGCCAGCAGCGTTAGCGCGAACACCGGGGAGCTGTTTTTT	CASSVSANTGELFF
.	13	TRBV10-3	.	TRBJ2-1	TGTGCCATCATTTCCCCCCCCACTCGGGAGCAGTTCTTC	CAIISPPTREQFF
.	13	TRBV30	.	TRBJ1-5	TGTGCCTGGAGACCCCCCTGGAGCCAGCCCCAGCATTTT	CAWRPPWSQPQHF
.	14	TRBV9	.	TRBJ2-5	TGTGCCAGCAGCGTAGGGAACGGCGGAGAGACCCAGTACTTC	CASSVGNGGETQYF
.	15	TRBV19	.	TRBJ2-3	TGTGCCAGTAGTAACGACAGAATCTACACAGATACGCAGTATTTT	CASSNDRIYTDTQYF
TRBD2	17	TRBV18	.	TRBJ2-2	TGTGCCAGCTCAAACCTAGCGGTTCCTCTCGACACCGGGGAGCTGTTTTTT	CASSNLAVPLDTGELFF
TRBD2	14	TRBV10-3	.	TRBJ2-7	TGTGCCATCAGCCGTGGGGAGGGCACCTACGAGCAGTACTTC	CAISRGEGTYEQYF
TRBD1	14	TRBV27	.	TRBJ1-2	TGTGCCAGCAGTCGCTCAGGGGGGATCTATGGCTACACCTTC	CASSRSGGIYGYTF
.	12	TRBV30	few	TRBJ1-1	TGTGCCTGGAGTAAGGAGGGTCCTGAAGCTTTCTTT	CAWSKEGPEAFF
.	12	TRBV9	.	TRBJ2-3	TGTGCCAGCAGCGTAGCTACAGATACGCAGTATTTT	CASSVATDTQYF
TRBD2	15	TRBV6-1	.	TRBJ2-7	TGTGCCAGCAGTGAACTAGCGGGAGGCGTGAACGAGCAGTACTTC	CASSELAGGVNEQYF
.	17	TRBV7-9	.	TRBJ1-4	TGTGCCAGCAGATTGGAGCTGGAAGGAGGCGCTAATGAAAAACTGTTTTTT	CASRLELEGGANEKLFF